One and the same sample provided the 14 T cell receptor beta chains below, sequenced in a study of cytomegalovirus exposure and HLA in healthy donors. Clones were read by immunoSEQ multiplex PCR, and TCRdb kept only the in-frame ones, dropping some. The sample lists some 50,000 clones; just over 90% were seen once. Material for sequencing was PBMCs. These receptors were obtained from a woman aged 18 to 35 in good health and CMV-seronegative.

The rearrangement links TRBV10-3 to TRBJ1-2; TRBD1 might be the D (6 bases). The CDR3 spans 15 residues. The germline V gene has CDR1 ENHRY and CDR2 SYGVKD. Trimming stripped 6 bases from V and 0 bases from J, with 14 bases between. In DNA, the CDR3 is TGTGCCATCAGCGTTGGGGACACAACTAACTATGGCTACACCTTC. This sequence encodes CAISVGDTTNYGYTF.

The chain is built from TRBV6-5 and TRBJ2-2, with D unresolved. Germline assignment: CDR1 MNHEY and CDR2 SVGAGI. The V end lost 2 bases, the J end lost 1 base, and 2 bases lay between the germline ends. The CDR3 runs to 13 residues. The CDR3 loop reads CASSYQNTGELFF. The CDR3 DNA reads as TGTGCCAGCAGTTACCAGAACACCGGGGAGCTGTTTTTT.

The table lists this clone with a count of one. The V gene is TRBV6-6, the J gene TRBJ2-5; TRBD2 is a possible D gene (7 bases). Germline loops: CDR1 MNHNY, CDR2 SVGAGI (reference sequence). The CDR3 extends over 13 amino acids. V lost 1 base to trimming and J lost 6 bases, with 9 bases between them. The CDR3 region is CASSYWGGQTQYF. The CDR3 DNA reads TGTGCCAGCAGTTACTGGGGGGGGCAGACCCAGTACTTC.

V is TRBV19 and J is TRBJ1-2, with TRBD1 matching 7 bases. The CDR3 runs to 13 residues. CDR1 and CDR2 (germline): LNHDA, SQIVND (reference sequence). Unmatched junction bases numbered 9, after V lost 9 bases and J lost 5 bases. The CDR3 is CASRQGVLYGYTF. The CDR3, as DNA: TGTGCCAGCAGGCAGGGGGTTTTGTATGGCTACACCTTC.

DNA of the CDR3: TGTGCCAGTAGTATAGATCCGACTAGTGTGTACAATGAGCAGTTCTTC. Translating gives CASSIDPTSVYNEQFF. The V call is TRBV19, the J call TRBJ2-1; tentative D call: TRBD2 (6 bases). V was pared by 0 bases and J by 4 bases, with 13 bases between. This CDR3 spans 16 amino acids. The germline gives CDR1 LNHDA, CDR2 SQIVND (reference sequence).

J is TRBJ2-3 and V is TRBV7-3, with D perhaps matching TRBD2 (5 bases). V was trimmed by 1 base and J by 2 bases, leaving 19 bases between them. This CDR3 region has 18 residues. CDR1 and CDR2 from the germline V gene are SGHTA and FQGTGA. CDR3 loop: CASSLIWMRAELTDTQYF. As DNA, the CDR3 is TGTGCCAGCAGCTTAATTTGGATGCGGGCAGAACTCACAGATACGCAGTATTTT.

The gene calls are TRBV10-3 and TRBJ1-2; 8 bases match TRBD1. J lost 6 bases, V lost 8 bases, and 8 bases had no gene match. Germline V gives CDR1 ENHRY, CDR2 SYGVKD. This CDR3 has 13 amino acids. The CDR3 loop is CAIDGQGQDGYTF. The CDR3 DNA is TGTGCCATCGACGGACAGGGTCAAGATGGCTACACCTTC.

The CDR3 spells CASSLGGYSGQGAKNIQYF. The CDR3 DNA sequence: TGCGCCAGCAGCTTGGGCGGCTACTCGGGACAGGGAGCCAAAAACATTCAGTACTTC. The genes are TRBV5-1 and TRBJ2-4; TRBD1 matches 9 bases. The germline CDR1 and CDR2 sequences are SGHRS and YFSETQ. The ends lost 0 bases at V and 0 bases at J; junction bases unmatched: 10. This CDR3 has 19 amino acids.

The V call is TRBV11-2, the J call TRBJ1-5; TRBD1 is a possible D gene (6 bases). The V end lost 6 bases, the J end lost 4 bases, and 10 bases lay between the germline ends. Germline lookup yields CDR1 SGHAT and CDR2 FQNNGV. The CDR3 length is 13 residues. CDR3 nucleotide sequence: TGTGCCAGCAGGGGAGGGGGAAATCAGCCCCAGCATTTT. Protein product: CASRGGGNQPQHF.

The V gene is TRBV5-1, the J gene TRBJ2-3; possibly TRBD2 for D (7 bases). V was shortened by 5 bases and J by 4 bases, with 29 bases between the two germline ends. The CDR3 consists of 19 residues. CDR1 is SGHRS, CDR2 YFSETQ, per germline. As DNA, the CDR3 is TGCGCCAGCAGTTTTGACCCTGAGGGGGGGAGCGAAAACCCAGATACGCAGTATTTT. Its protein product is CASSFDPEGGSENPDTQYF. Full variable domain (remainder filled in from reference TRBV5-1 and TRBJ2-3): KAGVTQTPRYLIKTRGQQVTLSCSPISGHRSVSWYQQTPGQGLQFLFEYFSETQRNKGNFPGRFSGRQFSNSRSEMNVSTLELGDSALYLCASSFDPEGGSENPDTQYFGPGTRLTVL.

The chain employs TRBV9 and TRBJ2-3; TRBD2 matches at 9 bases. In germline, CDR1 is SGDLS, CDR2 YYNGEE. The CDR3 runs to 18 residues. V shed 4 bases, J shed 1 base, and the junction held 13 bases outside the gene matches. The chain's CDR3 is CASSPLGERGDGTDTQYF. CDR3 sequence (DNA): TGTGCCAGCAGCCCCCTGGGGGAGCGGGGGGATGGCACAGATACGCAGTATTTT.

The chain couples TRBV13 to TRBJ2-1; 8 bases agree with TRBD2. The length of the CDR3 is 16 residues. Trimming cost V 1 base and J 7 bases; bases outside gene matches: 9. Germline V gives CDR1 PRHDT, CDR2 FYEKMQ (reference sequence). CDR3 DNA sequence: TGTGCCAGCAGCTTAGTTGGGCTAGCGGGTGATAATGAGCAGTTCTTC. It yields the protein CASSLVGLAGDNEQFF.

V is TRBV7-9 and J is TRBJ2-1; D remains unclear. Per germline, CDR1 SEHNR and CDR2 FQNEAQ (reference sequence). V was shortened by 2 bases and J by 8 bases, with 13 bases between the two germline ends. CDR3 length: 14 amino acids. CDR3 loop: CASSLNGRRYEQFF. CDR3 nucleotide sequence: TGTGCCAGCAGCTTAAATGGGCGCCGGTATGAGCAGTTCTTC.

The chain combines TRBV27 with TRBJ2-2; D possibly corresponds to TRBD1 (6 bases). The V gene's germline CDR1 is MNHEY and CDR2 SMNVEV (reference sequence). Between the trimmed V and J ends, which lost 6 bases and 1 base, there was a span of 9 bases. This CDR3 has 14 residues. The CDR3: CASSWGRNTGELFF. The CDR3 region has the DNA TGTGCCAGCAGCTGGGGGCGGAACACCGGGGAGCTGTTTTTT.